This is a list of T cell receptor beta chains from one sample in a study of blood T cell repertoires in COVID-19. Here immunoSEQ multiplex PCR was the method, and the copy in TCRdb shows in-frame clones only, minus some. Of more than 75,000 clones in the sample, around 86% were seen once. Sequenced material: peripheral blood. These receptors were collected from an elderly woman with active or convalescent COVID-19. Each CDR3 is given with its conserved first and last residue. Fields, in order: J gene, clone size, D gene, V gene, CDR3 protein. A D gene is named only where the DNA matches it firmly. Size values are once, few and many counts, or a class for expanded clones, and some rows have none.

>TRBJ2-3|-|-|TRBV6-2/TRBV6-3
CASSYMDTQYF
>TRBJ1-2|-|-|TRBV4-3
CASSQDGGGWSGYTF
>TRBJ2-7|-|TRBD1|TRBV7-3
CASSGLDRDEQYF
>TRBJ2-1|-|-|TRBV7-2
CASSPPPGLDEQFF
>TRBJ2-1|once|TRBD2|TRBV3-1/TRBV3-2
CASSRESTSGYNEQFF
>TRBJ2-5|-|TRBD2|TRBV7-2
CASSPTSGVSETQYF
>TRBJ1-4|few|-|TRBV6-5
CASARGMGEKLFF
>TRBJ2-2|-|-|TRBV3-1/TRBV3-2
CASSRKQDTGELFF
>TRBJ2-5|few|TRBD2|TRBV4-2
CASSQDRSGGETQYF
>TRBJ2-2|-|TRBD1|TRBV7-8
CASSLDGTGVTGELFF
>TRBJ1-2|-|TRBD1|TRBV6-2/TRBV6-3
CASSTPQGADYGYTF
>TRBJ1-5|few|TRBD1|TRBV6-5
CASSYDGQGNQPQHF
>TRBJ2-1|-|TRBD1|TRBV18
CASSPTGGADNEQFF
>TRBJ1-2|-|-|TRBV18
CASSPSGANYGYTF
>TRBJ1-3|-|-|TRBV30
CAWSPFISSGNTIYF
>TRBJ1-1|-|-|TRBV11-3
CASSLLGEGTEAFF
>TRBJ1-1|-|-|TRBV30
CAWSVMGGLGTEAFF
>TRBJ1-1|-|-|TRBV28
CASSLWSEAFF
>TRBJ2-7|once|TRBD1|TRBV19
CASSAGQGSYEQYF
>TRBJ1-1|-|-|TRBV30
CAWSVSGGTAFF
>TRBJ2-7|-|TRBD1|TRBV7-8
CASSPTGAPEQYF
>TRBJ1-3|few|-|TRBV2
CASSEGGGPGNTIYF
>TRBJ1-3|few|-|TRBV5-1
CASSSVGTGLGGNTIYF
>TRBJ2-7|-|-|TRBV13
CASSFGSRAYEQYF
>TRBJ1-1|-|-|TRBV2
CASRAGRMVEAFF
>TRBJ2-1|-|TRBD2|TRBV18
CASSPFPPGTSGSYEQFF
>TRBJ1-1|-|TRBD1|TRBV27
CASSLPRDRGLTEAFF
>TRBJ1-4|-|-|TRBV9
CASRGADEKLFF
>TRBJ2-5|-|-|TRBV30
CAWSVQGGGETQYF
>TRBJ2-1|-|-|TRBV7-9
CASSDQEPLPQFF
>TRBJ1-1|once|-|TRBV19
CASSIRVGTEAFF
>TRBJ1-4|once|-|TRBV7-9
CASSLEAGYEKLFF
>TRBJ2-7|-|-|TRBV28
CATHRGIYEQYF
>TRBJ2-3|-|TRBD2|TRBV9
CASSPLPASGRSTDTQYF
>TRBJ2-1|-|TRBD2|TRBV12-3/TRBV12-4
CASIISGGNEQFF
>TRBJ2-7|many|TRBD1|TRBV10-1
CASRRTGGYEQYF
>TRBJ1-4|-|-|TRBV7-2
CASSVQGGGEKLFF
>TRBJ1-1|-|-|TRBV4-3
CASPIPNTGARTEAFF
>TRBJ2-5|-|TRBD1|TRBV4-1
CASSHPGQGRETQYF
>TRBJ1-3|-|-|TRBV6-5
CASSPGGATGNTIYF
>TRBJ1-2|-|TRBD1|TRBV27
CASSQFSSGTGLVTQYGYTF
>TRBJ2-2|-|-|TRBV19
CASNERTLLNTGELFF
>TRBJ1-3|-|TRBD1|TRBV18
CASSPGQGLGNTIYF
>TRBJ1-6|-|-|TRBV6-6
CASSSKTDYSPLHF
>TRBJ1-1|-|-|TRBV28
CASSLSWGWGTEAFF
>TRBJ1-2|-|-|TRBV5-6
CASSLRVAGNYGYTF
>TRBJ2-7|-|-|TRBV6-2/TRBV6-3
CASSSTEPSYEQYF
>TRBJ2-3|-|TRBD2|TRBV11-3
CASSAGGLAGTDTQYF
>TRBJ2-3|once|TRBD2|TRBV27
CASSLYPPEVAGGGPSSTDTQYF
>TRBJ2-1|-|TRBD2|TRBV10-3
CATDGTSGEQFF
>TRBJ1-3|-|-|TRBV3-1/TRBV3-2
CASSQEATSGNTIYF
>TRBJ2-7|-|TRBD1|TRBV12-5
CASGTGGQYEQYF
>TRBJ2-7|-|TRBD1|TRBV6-5
CASGRQGSYEQYF